This T cell receptor (beta chain) was captured by sequencing in a study of T cell responses to AZD1222 COVID-19 vaccine. Some clones are missing from TCRdb's copy, which holds only in-frame ones; the method was immunoSEQ multiplex PCR. The repertoire holds 150,000 to 200,000 clones, with around 90% as singletons. CDR1 and CDR2 (germline): SGHVS, FNYEAQ. The CDR3 has 16 amino acids. V shed 5 bases and J shed 0 bases, with 11 bases lying between them. Second-dose recipients at about 4 or about 12 weeks were treated as one pooled group. Findings and limits, study-wide: The sample set comprised mostly white British donors with more females, and clonal diversity was possibly underestimated.

Notes on this clone: No antigen is known for it.

Sequenced material: peripheral blood, taken 28 days after the second AZD1222 dose. This chain uses TRBV7-6 with TRBJ2-6, with no clear D. The sequence was collected from an adult who received the AZD1222 COVID-19 vaccine. CDR3: CASSPRNSSGANVLTF. In nucleotides, the CDR3 is TGTGCCAGCAGCCCCAGGAACTCCTCTGGGGCCAACGTCCTGACTTTC.